The 14 T cell receptor beta chains in this list originate from one sample, sequenced in a study of T cells after yellow fever vaccination. Each CDR3 protein is one row after TCRdb ran MiXCR on the 5' RACE reads. The profile covers hundreds of thousands of distinct CDR3 sequences, with roughly a sixth appearing a single time and roughly 19% taken by the ten largest. Sequencing used PBMCs, obtained before the yellow fever booster vaccination. All receptors come from a man aged 18 to 30 who received the YFV17D yellow fever vaccine.

This clonotype came up a few times. This CDR3 reads CASGGGSGANVLTF. In DNA form, the CDR3 reads TGCGCCAGCGGCGGGGGATCTGGGGCCAACGTCCTGACTTTC. This chain connects TRBV5-1 to TRBJ2-6, with 7 bases fitting TRBD2. J lost 1 base, V lost 7 bases, and 2 bases had no gene match. The CDR3 sequence is 14 residues long. CDR1 is SGHRS, CDR2 YFSETQ, per germline. Full variable domain (rest looked up from reference TRBV5-1 and TRBJ2-6): KAGVTQTPRYLIKTRGQQVTLSCSPISGHRSVSWYQQTPGQGLQFLFEYFSETQRNKGNFPGRFSGRQFSNSRSEMNVSTLELGDSALYLCASGGGSGANVLTFGAGSRLTVL.

This chain uses TRBV9 with TRBJ1-4, with D maybe TRBD1 (5 bases). The V gene lost 4 bases and the J gene lost 2 bases, with 15 bases spanning the gap. CDR1 and CDR2 from the germline V gene are SGDLS and YYNGEE. The CDR3 totals 16 residues. The CDR3 loop reads CASSPYSRDTNEKLFF. The DNA of the CDR3 is TGTGCCAGCAGCCCCTACTCCCGGGACACTAATGAAAAACTGTTTTTT.

The chain joins TRBV4-1 to TRBJ2-5; 9 bases match TRBD2. Germline lookup yields CDR1 MGHRA and CDR2 YSYEKL. The CDR3 runs to 16 residues. Unmatched junction bases numbered 5, after V lost 1 base and J lost 2 bases. CDR3 coding DNA: TGCGCCAGCAGCCAAGGGGCAGCGGGGGGTCAAGAGACCCAGTACTTC. This gives the protein CASSQGAAGGQETQYF.

This clonotype was picked up a small number of times. The rearrangement joins TRBV5-1 to TRBJ1-1; D perhaps matches TRBD1 (5 bases). The CDR3 is 15 residues long. Germline CDR1 is SGHRS and CDR2 is YFSETQ. Trimming took 0 bases from V and 2 from J, leaving 11 bases between them. The CDR3 loop reads CASSLVFGANTEAFF. Written as DNA, the CDR3 is TGCGCCAGCAGCTTGGTGTTTGGGGCTAACACTGAAGCTTTCTTT.

The chain couples TRBV5-4 to TRBJ1-2, with 7 positions matching TRBD1. Germline CDR1 reads SGHNT; CDR2 reads YYREEE (reference sequence). The CDR3 loop spans 14 amino acids. The ends lost 4 bases at V and 2 bases at J; junction bases unmatched: 5. The CDR3 bases are TGTGCCAGCAGCGATTCAGGGGGGAACTATGGCTACACCTTC. Its translation: CASSDSGGNYGYTF.

This clonotype was counted only a few times. V and J are TRBV27 and TRBJ2-1; the match to TRBD2 covers 16 bases. This CDR3 has 18 residues. The V and J ends lost 6 bases and 2 bases, in that order; junction bases with no gene match: 7. Germline CDR1 is MNHEY and CDR2 is SMNVEV (reference sequence). The DNA for the CDR3 is TGTGCCAGCAGCCTAGGGACTAGCGGGGGGGCCGCCTACAATGAGCAGTTCTTC. It specifies CASSLGTSGGAAYNEQFF.

The V gene is TRBV29-1, the J gene TRBJ1-1, with D perhaps matching TRBD1 (5 bases). This CDR3 is built from 13 residues. V lost 7 bases and J 3 bases, leaving 15 bases between the germline ends. CDR1 SQVTM and CDR2 ANQGSEA come from the germline V gene. CDR3 sequence: CSGTRDGDTEAFF. The CDR3 DNA sequence: TGCAGCGGTACCAGGGACGGGGACACTGAAGCTTTCTTT.

The chain links TRBV20-1 to TRBJ1-1; no firm D call. Deletions cut 7 bases from V and 0 bases from J, with 6 bases between. CDR3 length: 11 amino acids. Germline V gene data show CDR1 as DFQATT and CDR2 as SNEGSKA (reference sequence). CDR3 amino acids: CSGPMNTEAFF. CDR3 nucleotides: TGCAGTGGTCCGATGAACACTGAAGCTTTCTTT.

CDR3 loop: CASSTRDTSYEQYF. The CDR3 nucleotides read TGCGCCAGCAGCACCCGGGACACATCCTACGAGCAGTACTTC. The chain is built from TRBV5-1 and TRBJ2-7, with D possibly matching TRBD1 (6 bases). The CDR3 runs 14 residues. V dropped 4 bases and J dropped 1 base, with 12 bases sitting between them. Germline V gene sequence: CDR1 SGHRS, CDR2 YFSETQ.

The rearrangement links TRBV11-2 to TRBJ2-2; D possibly matches TRBD1 or TRBD2 (5 bases each). Germline CDR1 and CDR2: SGHAT and FQNNGV. There are 16 residues in the CDR3. Trimming removed 3 bases at V and 1 base at J, with 12 bases between. CDR3 residues: CASSLGVIRNTGELFF. Written as DNA, the CDR3 is TGTGCCAGCAGCTTGGGGGTAATAAGGAACACCGGGGAGCTGTTTTTT.

The rearrangement joins TRBV4-1 to TRBJ2-3, with no clear D. Germline-derived CDR1 and CDR2 are MGHRA and YSYEKL. The CDR3 runs to 15 residues. Trimming removed 0 bases from V and 4 bases from J, with 11 bases in between. The DNA of the CDR3 is TGCGCCAGCAGCCAAGATTGGTCTGTAGCAGATACGCAGTATTTT. Translating it yields CASSQDWSVADTQYF.

The chain uses TRBV3-1 and TRBJ1-1; D unclear. V was cut by 0 bases and J by 9 bases, with 11 bases left in between. This CDR3 comprises 13 residues. Germline lookup yields CDR1 LGHDT and CDR2 YNNKEL (reference sequence). CDR3 DNA sequence: TGTGCCAGCAGCCAAGATTGGGCAGATAAAGCTTTCTTT. Residues: CASSQDWADKAFF.

The rearrangement joins TRBV15 to TRBJ2-2; tentatively, D is TRBD2 (6 bases). Germline CDR1 reads LNHNV; CDR2 reads YYDKDF (reference sequence). The CDR3 covers 16 residues. V was pared by 1 base and J by 4 bases, with 13 bases between. The CDR3 nucleotides are TGTGCCACCAGCAGAGGTCCAGTCGGGGGCACCGGGGAGCTGTTTTTT. Encoded protein: CATSRGPVGGTGELFF.

The chain employs TRBV20-1 and TRBJ2-3; D unresolved. CDR1 and CDR2 from the germline V gene are DFQATT and SNEGSKA (reference sequence). This CDR3 region has 12 residues. Trimming pared 7 bases from V and 0 bases from J, leaving 8 bases between. DNA of the CDR3: TGCAGTGTTCCAAAGAGCACAGATACGCAGTATTTT. This sequence encodes CSVPKSTDTQYF.